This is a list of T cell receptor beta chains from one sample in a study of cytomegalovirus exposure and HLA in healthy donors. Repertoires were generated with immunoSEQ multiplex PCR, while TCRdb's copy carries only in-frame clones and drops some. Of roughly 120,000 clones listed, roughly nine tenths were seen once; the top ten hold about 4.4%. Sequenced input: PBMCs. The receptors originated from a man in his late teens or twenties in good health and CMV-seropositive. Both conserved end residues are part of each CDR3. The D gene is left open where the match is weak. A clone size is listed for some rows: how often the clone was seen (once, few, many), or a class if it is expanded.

CDR3 protein: CASSFSGEVITGELFF; CDR3 DNA: TGTGCCAGCAGCTTTTCAGGGGAAGTTATCACCGGGGAGCTGTTTTTT; V gene: TRBV5-6; D gene: NA; J gene: TRBJ2-2; clone size: NA
CDR3 protein: CATSRDIGSGETQYF; CDR3 DNA: TGTGCCACCAGCAGAGATATCGGGAGTGGAGAGACCCAGTACTTC; V gene: TRBV15; D gene: NA; J gene: TRBJ2-5; clone size: NA
CDR3 protein: CATGGTGVSSPLHF; CDR3 DNA: TGTGCCACCGGGGGGACAGGGGTTAGTTCACCCCTCCACTTT; V gene: TRBV6-1; D gene: TRBD1; J gene: TRBJ1-6; clone size: NA
CDR3 protein: CASSDGNRALNYGYTF; CDR3 DNA: TGTGCCAGCAGTGACGGGAACAGGGCACTAAACTATGGCTACACCTTC; V gene: TRBV2; D gene: NA; J gene: TRBJ1-2; clone size: NA
CDR3 protein: CATSPNQGNTEAFF; CDR3 DNA: TGTGCCACCTCGCCGAACCAGGGGAACACTGAAGCTTTCTTT; V gene: TRBV6-5; D gene: NA; J gene: TRBJ1-1; clone size: NA
CDR3 protein: CSVLGTGSSYNEQFF; CDR3 DNA: TGCAGCGTTTTAGGGACAGGGAGCTCCTACAATGAGCAGTTCTTC; V gene: TRBV29-1; D gene: TRBD1; J gene: TRBJ2-1; clone size: NA
CDR3 protein: CASRGTGGSEKLFF; CDR3 DNA: TGTGCCAGTAGAGGGACAGGGGGAAGTGAAAAACTGTTTTTT; V gene: TRBV19; D gene: TRBD1; J gene: TRBJ1-4; clone size: NA
CDR3 protein: CASSRIREGPGELFF; CDR3 DNA: TGTGCCAGCAGCCGGATTCGGGAGGGCCCCGGGGAGCTGTTTTTT; V gene: TRBV5-8; D gene: TRBD2; J gene: TRBJ2-2; clone size: NA
CDR3 protein: CASQSDRGYEQYF; CDR3 DNA: TGTGCCAGCCAGTCGGACAGGGGTTACGAGCAGTACTTC; V gene: TRBV27; D gene: TRBD1; J gene: TRBJ2-7; clone size: NA
CDR3 protein: CASSLGGTENIQYF; CDR3 DNA: TGTGCCAGCAGCTTGGGGGGGACAGAAAACATTCAGTACTTC; V gene: TRBV5-5; D gene: TRBD1; J gene: TRBJ2-4; clone size: NA
CDR3 protein: CSVRVGAPADYGYTF; CDR3 DNA: TGCAGCGTCCGAGTTGGGGCGCCGGCTGACTATGGCTACACCTTC; V gene: TRBV29-1; D gene: NA; J gene: TRBJ1-2; clone size: NA
CDR3 protein: CASSENRGRSGANVLTF; CDR3 DNA: TGTGCCAGCAGCGAAAACAGGGGCCGGTCTGGGGCCAACGTCCTGACTTTC; V gene: TRBV7-9; D gene: TRBD1; J gene: TRBJ2-6; clone size: NA
CDR3 protein: CASSLTSGGANEQFF; CDR3 DNA: TGTGCCAGCAGCTTGACTAGCGGGGGGGCTAATGAGCAGTTCTTC; V gene: TRBV7-2; D gene: TRBD2; J gene: TRBJ2-1; clone size: NA
CDR3 protein: CASSLVGGIYQETQYF; CDR3 DNA: TGTGCCAGCAGCTTGGTTGGAGGGATCTACCAAGAGACCCAGTACTTC; V gene: TRBV5-6; D gene: NA; J gene: TRBJ2-5; clone size: medium-sized
CDR3 protein: CASSPLTAAEQPQHF; CDR3 DNA: TGCGCCAGCAGCCCCTTGACTGCCGCGGAGCAGCCCCAGCATTTT; V gene: TRBV4-1; D gene: NA; J gene: TRBJ1-5; clone size: NA
CDR3 protein: CAWSVSWNTEAFF; CDR3 DNA: TGTGCCTGGAGTGTATCCTGGAACACTGAAGCTTTCTTT; V gene: TRBV30; D gene: NA; J gene: TRBJ1-1; clone size: NA
CDR3 protein: CASSPQNRQNIQYF; CDR3 DNA: TGTGCCAGCAGCCCACAAAACAGGCAAAACATTCAGTACTTC; V gene: TRBV13; D gene: NA; J gene: TRBJ2-4; clone size: NA
CDR3 protein: CASSKNQVYGNTIYF; CDR3 DNA: TGTGCCAGCAGTAAAAATCAGGTGTATGGAAACACCATATATTTT; V gene: TRBV27; D gene: NA; J gene: TRBJ1-3; clone size: NA
CDR3 protein: CASSGTGGETQYF; CDR3 DNA: TGTGCCAGCAGTGGGACAGGGGGAGAGACCCAGTACTTC; V gene: TRBV2; D gene: TRBD1; J gene: TRBJ2-5; clone size: NA
CDR3 protein: CASSISGGDGSYNEQFF; CDR3 DNA: TGTGCCAGTAGTATTTCGGGGGGGGATGGGTCCTACAATGAGCAGTTCTTC; V gene: TRBV19; D gene: TRBD2; J gene: TRBJ2-1; clone size: few
CDR3 protein: CASSPGIRPELF; CDR3 DNA: TGTGCCAGCAGCCCAGGGATCCGCCCCGAGCTTTTT; V gene: TRBV6-6; D gene: NA; J gene: TRBJ1-4; clone size: NA
CDR3 protein: CASSQEAIRQGADEQYF; CDR3 DNA: TGCGCCAGCAGCCAAGAAGCCATACGACAGGGGGCCGACGAGCAGTACTTC; V gene: TRBV4-1; D gene: TRBD1; J gene: TRBJ2-7; clone size: NA
CDR3 protein: CASKGGTGENTDTQYF; CDR3 DNA: TGCGCCAGCAAGGGGGGGACAGGGGAAAACACAGATACGCAGTATTTT; V gene: TRBV4-3; D gene: TRBD1; J gene: TRBJ2-3; clone size: NA
CDR3 protein: CASSESRGTDTQYF; CDR3 DNA: TGTGCCAGCAGTGAGAGCAGGGGCACAGATACGCAGTATTTT; V gene: TRBV2; D gene: NA; J gene: TRBJ2-3; clone size: NA
CDR3 protein: CASSEDRGLAGYTF; CDR3 DNA: TGCGCCAGCAGTGAAGACAGGGGGCTGGCTGGCTACACCTTC; V gene: TRBV10-1; D gene: TRBD1; J gene: TRBJ1-2; clone size: NA
CDR3 protein: CASSSSGGYEQYF; CDR3 DNA: TGTGCCAGCAGTTCCTCCGGGGGCTACGAGCAGTACTTC; V gene: TRBV6-5; D gene: NA; J gene: TRBJ2-7; clone size: NA
CDR3 protein: CASSGQQNSPLHF; CDR3 DNA: TGTGCCAGCAGTGGACAGCAAAATTCACCCCTCCACTTT; V gene: TRBV6-5; D gene: NA; J gene: TRBJ1-6; clone size: few
CDR3 protein: CASSLSSGGRTDTQYF; CDR3 DNA: TGTGCCAGCAGCTTGTCTAGCGGGGGGAGAACAGATACGCAGTATTTT; V gene: TRBV7-6; D gene: TRBD2; J gene: TRBJ2-3; clone size: NA
CDR3 protein: CASSYRQAYGYTF; CDR3 DNA: TGTGCCAGCAGCTACCGACAGGCCTATGGCTACACCTTC; V gene: TRBV7-8; D gene: NA; J gene: TRBJ1-2; clone size: NA
CDR3 protein: CASSNRDRVTDTQYF; CDR3 DNA: TGTGCCAGCAGTAACCGGGACAGGGTAACAGATACGCAGTATTTT; V gene: TRBV6-5; D gene: TRBD1; J gene: TRBJ2-3; clone size: NA
CDR3 protein: CASSLPQGTEAFF; CDR3 DNA: TGTGCCAGCAGCTTACCACAGGGGACTGAAGCTTTCTTT; V gene: TRBV7-9; D gene: TRBD1; J gene: TRBJ1-1; clone size: NA